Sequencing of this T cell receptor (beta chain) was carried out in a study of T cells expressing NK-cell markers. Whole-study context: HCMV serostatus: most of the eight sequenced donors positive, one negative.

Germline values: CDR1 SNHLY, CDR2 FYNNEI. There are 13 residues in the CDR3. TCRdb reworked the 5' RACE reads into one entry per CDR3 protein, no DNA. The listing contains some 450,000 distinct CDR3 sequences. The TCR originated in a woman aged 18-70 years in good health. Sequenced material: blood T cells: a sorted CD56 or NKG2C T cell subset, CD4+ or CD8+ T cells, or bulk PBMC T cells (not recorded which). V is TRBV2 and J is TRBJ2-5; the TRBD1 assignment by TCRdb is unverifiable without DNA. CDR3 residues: CASSVQGLKTQYF.